The sequence of this TCR beta chain was determined in a study of cytomegalovirus exposure and HLA in healthy donors. Looking at the study overall: Earlier, 110 million or so unique TCR beta sequences were recovered from around 190 million T cells by an analysis.

The study ran its PCR with 60 Vbeta and 13 Jbeta primers. TCRdb keeps only in-frame clones here, not all; method: immunoSEQ multiplex PCR. The table shows 130,000 or so clones, with approximately 82% occurring only once. Germline V CDR1 and CDR2: SNHLY, FYNNEI. The CDR3 runs 11 residues. Trimming shortened V by 8 bases and J by 4 bases, and 9 bases separated the two germline ends. The chain carries TRBV2 and TRBJ2-7, with D unresolved. The specimen sequenced was PBMCs. The clonotype comes from a young woman in good health and CMV-seropositive. The CDR3 spells CASETDYEQYF. The CDR3 DNA sequence: TGTGCCAGCGAGACTGATTACGAGCAGTACTTC. Together with reference TRBV2 and TRBJ2-7, the CDR3 gives the full variable domain: EPEVTQTPSHQVTQMGQEVILRCVPISNHLYFYWYRQILGQKVEFLVSFYNNEISEKSEIFDDQFSVERPDGSNFTLKIRSTKLEDSAMYFCASETDYEQYFGPGTRLTVT.